This T cell receptor beta chain stems from a study of blood T cell repertoires in COVID-19. Sequenced by immunoSEQ multiplex PCR; TCRdb stores in-frame clones only, minus some. This table has 150,000 to 200,000 clones, about 81% appearing once. Germline V gene sequence: CDR1 GTSNPN, CDR2 SVGIG (reference sequence). V shed 5 bases and J shed 4 bases, with 14 bases lying between them. The CDR3 sequence is 13 residues long. The sequenced sample was peripheral blood. The chain couples TRBV30 to TRBJ1-2; possibly TRBD1 for D (6 bases). The source is a woman aged 60-75 years with COVID-19, enrolled during active disease. CDR3 coding DNA: TGTGCCTGGGCGGGGGGCAACTTCTATGGCTACACCTTC. It is translated as CAWAGGNFYGYTF.